Following are 16 T cell receptor beta chains from one sample sequenced in a study of T cell responses to AZD1222 COVID-19 vaccine. Assay used: immunoSEQ multiplex PCR; TCRdb lists only in-frame clones, some missing. Here the sample spans fewer than 120,000 clones, roughly 90% being singletons. The input for sequencing was peripheral blood, taken on day 0 of AZD1222 vaccination. The receptors were sampled from an adult in good health.

V gene TRBV6-5 combines with J gene TRBJ1-3, with a possible D match to TRBD1 (6 bases). V lost 2 bases and J 7 bases, leaving 9 bases between the germline ends. There are 13 residues in the CDR3. The germline V gene has CDR1 MNHEY and CDR2 SVGAGI. DNA of the CDR3: TGTGCCAGCAGTTACCGGCAGGGGAACACCATATATTTT. As protein: CASSYRQGNTIYF.

The V and J genes are TRBV27 and TRBJ2-1; perhaps TRBD2 as D (6 bases). Germline assignment: CDR1 MNHEY and CDR2 SMNVEV (reference sequence). The CDR3 consists of 15 residues. Deletions cut 0 bases from V and 4 bases from J, with 10 bases between. The CDR3 sequence is CASSLSGTVYNEQFF. CDR3 DNA sequence: TGTGCCAGCAGTTTATCAGGGACTGTTTACAATGAGCAGTTCTTC.

The rearrangement links TRBV7-2 to TRBJ1-3; no definite D call. The CDR3 totals 15 residues. V lost 1 base to trimming and J lost 0 bases, with 7 bases between them. CDR1 SGHTA and CDR2 FQGNSA come from the germline V gene. CDR3 bases: TGTGCCAGCAGCTTAGGCGGCTTCTCTGGAAACACCATATATTTT. Amino acid sequence: CASSLGGFSGNTIYF. The complete variable domain, with remaining parts taken from reference TRBV7-2 and TRBJ1-3, reads GAGVSQSPSNKVTEKGKDVELRCDPISGHTALYWYRQSLGQGLEFLIYFQGNSAPDKSGLPSDRFSAERTGGSVSTLTIQRTQQEDSAVYLCASSLGGFSGNTIYFGEGSWLTVV.

The chain uses TRBV30 and TRBJ1-3; the match to TRBD1 covers 10 bases. Germline V gene lookup returns CDR1 GTSNPN and CDR2 SVGIG (reference sequence). The V gene end was trimmed by 7 bases and the J gene end by 6 bases; junction bases not matched to a gene: 6. The CDR3 contains 13 residues. The CDR3 reads CASPGTGVNTIYF. As DNA, the CDR3 is TGTGCCTCTCCCGGGACAGGGGTAAACACCATATATTTT.

This clone has only a few counts. V is TRBV27 and J is TRBJ2-7; 10 bases line up with TRBD2. CDR1 is MNHEY and CDR2 is SMNVEV in the germline V gene (reference sequence). The CDR3 has 23 amino acids. Trimming at V came to 0 bases and at J to 7 bases, leaving 30 bases not matched to a gene. CDR3 nucleotides: TGTGCCAGCAGTTTATCTAGGATCACTTTTAAGGAAAAATCTAGCGGGGGCCTGAGGGAGCAGTACTTC. Translated: CASSLSRITFKEKSSGGLREQYF.

The CDR3 bases are TGTGCCTGGAGTGGACAGGGCTGGAACTATGGCTACACCTTC. Residues: CAWSGQGWNYGYTF. The chain couples TRBV30 to TRBJ1-2; 7 nucleotides line up with TRBD1. The CDR3 runs 14 residues. J gave up 2 bases and V 1 base, and 4 bases lay outside the gene matches. Per germline, CDR1 GTSNPN and CDR2 SVGIG (reference sequence).

The chain combines TRBV6-6 with TRBJ1-1; no definite D call. V was cut by 6 bases and J by 1 base, with 12 bases left in between. Germline V gives CDR1 MNHNY, CDR2 SVGAGI (reference sequence). The CDR3 length is 14 residues. The CDR3 region has the DNA TGTGCCAGCAGACAACCAGGAGGGAACACTGAAGCTTTCTTT. It encodes CASRQPGGNTEAFF.

The chain joins TRBV3-1 (or the pseudogene TRBV3-2) to TRBJ1-6; D gene unclear. V shed 6 bases and J shed 9 bases, with 15 bases lying between them. Germline CDR1 LGHDT, CDR2 YNNKEL (reference sequence). The CDR3 runs to 14 residues. CDR3 bases: TGTGCCAGCAGGTTAAGGGCCGGTGGTTCACCCCTCCACTTT. Its protein product is CASRLRAGGSPLHF.

V is TRBV4-2 and J is TRBJ2-5; 12 positions match TRBD2. The CDR3 is 17 amino acids. Germline V gene lookup returns CDR1 LGHNA and CDR2 YNFKEQ. V gave up 1 base and J gave up 5 bases; unmatched junction bases: 8. Here the CDR3 DNA reads TGTGCCAGCAGCCAAGTCCCTAGCGGGGGGGCCAGGGAGACCCAGTACTTC. This sequence encodes CASSQVPSGGARETQYF.

This chain uses TRBV19 with TRBJ2-7, with 8 positions matching TRBD2. The CDR3 has 15 amino acids. The J segment lost 2 bases and the V segment lost 3 bases, leaving 6 bases of the junction unmatched. From germline, CDR1 is LNHDA and CDR2 SQIVND (reference sequence). The CDR3 loop is CASSITGTSPYEQYF. The CDR3 DNA follows: TGTGCCAGTAGTATTACAGGGACTAGTCCCTACGAGCAGTACTTC.

The genes are TRBV12-5 and TRBJ1-6; the D gene is possibly TRBD1 (5 bases). Germline-derived CDR1 and CDR2 are LGHNT and FRNRAP. The CDR3 covers 17 residues. V dropped 4 bases and J dropped 7 bases, with 20 bases sitting between them. The CDR3 DNA reads as TGTGCTAGTGGTTCTGGTACTGGGGGTTGGTTGAATTCACCCCTCCACTTT. Translating it yields CASGSGTGGWLNSPLHF.

The gene calls are TRBV12-3 or TRBV12-4 and TRBJ2-7; D is unresolved. V gave up 6 bases and J gave up 6 bases, with 12 bases separating them. The CDR3 spans 12 residues. CDR3 nucleotide sequence: TGTGCCAGCAGCCCCCTGAGGTCCGAGCAGTACTTC. This translates into CASSPLRSEQYF.

The chain has TRBV6-5 and TRBJ1-1; maybe TRBD1 (5 bases). This CDR3 region has 16 residues. Germline V CDR1 and CDR2: MNHEY, SVGAGI. V was pared by 0 bases and J by 3 bases, with 14 bases between. CDR3 residues: CASSYSKPRAYTEAFF. CDR3 bases: TGTGCCAGCAGTTACTCGAAGCCCAGGGCCTACACTGAAGCTTTCTTT.

V and J are TRBV5-6 and TRBJ1-4, with no clear D. V gave up 3 bases and J gave up 4 bases, with 10 bases separating them. This CDR3 spans 14 amino acids. Per germline, CDR1 SGHDT and CDR2 YYEEEE. CDR3 nucleotide sequence: TGTGCCAGCAGCTCCGTTATCTATAATGAAAAACTGTTTTTT. Residues: CASSSVIYNEKLFF.

The chain recombines TRBV4-1 with TRBJ1-2, with D possibly TRBD1 on 6 matching bases. The germline gives CDR1 MGHRA, CDR2 YSYEKL. The CDR3 totals 13 residues. V was pared by 2 bases and J by 4 bases, with 8 bases between. CDR3 in DNA: TGCGCCAGCAGCCAATTAGGGGGCTATGGCTACACCTTC. This translates into CASSQLGGYGYTF.

The chain combines TRBV9 with TRBJ2-7; D may be TRBD1 (6 bases). The CDR3 consists of 15 residues. Per the germline V gene, CDR1 is SGDLS and CDR2 is YYNGEE. Trimming stripped 5 bases from V and 4 bases from J, with 19 bases between. The CDR3 DNA is TGTGCCAGCAGTCCCGAGTTGGGGGCAGGATACGAGCAGTACTTC. It codes for CASSPELGAGYEQYF.